The rows below give T cell receptor beta chains drawn from one sample of a study of CD8+ T cells in alopecia areata. The protocol was immunoSEQ multiplex PCR, while the TCRdb copy is restricted to in-frame clones and leaves out a portion. The sample lists 150,000 to 200,000 clones, roughly 58% occurring once. Material: CD4+ T cells sorted from blood, obtained at roughly week 58, from a patient treated with tofacitinib. Receptor source: a human donor with alopecia areata. Each CDR3 is given with its conserved first and last residue. The D gene is left open where the match is weak. Clone sizes are given selectively: once, few, many, or a class where the clone is expanded.

V gene: TRBV29-1; clone size: .; D gene: .; J gene: TRBJ1-2; CDR3 DNA: TGCAGCGTTGGCGTTTCGGGAGGCTATGGCTACACCTTC; CDR3 protein: CSVGVSGGYGYTF
V gene: TRBV4-1; clone size: .; D gene: TRBD1; J gene: TRBJ2-7; CDR3 DNA: TGCGCCAGCAGCCCGGACAGGGGGGTCCTAGTCTACGAGCAGTACTTC; CDR3 protein: CASSPDRGVLVYEQYF
V gene: TRBV30; clone size: once; D gene: TRBD1; J gene: TRBJ2-3; CDR3 DNA: TGTGCCTGGAGTGGGACAGGCTCTCTGGCAGATACGCAGTATTTT; CDR3 protein: CAWSGTGSLADTQYF
V gene: TRBV5-1; clone size: few; D gene: .; J gene: TRBJ2-7; CDR3 DNA: TGCGCCAGCAGCTCACAGGTCTACGAGCAGTACTTC; CDR3 protein: CASSSQVYEQYF
V gene: TRBV2; clone size: .; D gene: .; J gene: TRBJ1-1; CDR3 DNA: TGTGCCAGCAGGGGGGTGAGGAACACTGAAGCTTTCTTT; CDR3 protein: CASRGVRNTEAFF
V gene: TRBV29-1; clone size: .; D gene: .; J gene: TRBJ1-2; CDR3 DNA: TGCAGCGTTGTAGCAGGGACAACTAACTATGGCTACACCTTC; CDR3 protein: CSVVAGTTNYGYTF
V gene: TRBV30; clone size: few; D gene: .; J gene: TRBJ1-1; CDR3 DNA: TGTGCCTGGAACAACGGAAACACTGAAGCTTTCTTT; CDR3 protein: CAWNNGNTEAFF
V gene: TRBV5-1; clone size: .; D gene: TRBD1; J gene: TRBJ1-1; CDR3 DNA: TGCGCCAGCAGCTTCGACAGGGGGAACACTGAAGCTTTCTTT; CDR3 protein: CASSFDRGNTEAFF
V gene: TRBV7-6; clone size: .; D gene: .; J gene: TRBJ2-5; CDR3 DNA: TGTGCCAGCAGCACTCGGACCACCCACCAAGAGACCCAGTACTTC; CDR3 protein: CASSTRTTHQETQYF
V gene: TRBV19; clone size: .; D gene: .; J gene: TRBJ1-2; CDR3 DNA: TGTGCCAGTAGTGATGGGGGGAACAACTATGGCTACACCTTC; CDR3 protein: CASSDGGNNYGYTF
V gene: TRBV5-1; clone size: .; D gene: TRBD1; J gene: TRBJ2-2; CDR3 DNA: TGCGCCAGCGAGGACAGGGCTAACACCGGGGAGCTGTTTTTT; CDR3 protein: CASEDRANTGELFF
V gene: TRBV5-1; clone size: .; D gene: .; J gene: TRBJ2-2; CDR3 DNA: TGCGCCAGCAGCTTAATGGACACCGGGGAGCTGTTTTTT; CDR3 protein: CASSLMDTGELFF
V gene: TRBV2; clone size: few; D gene: TRBD1; J gene: TRBJ2-7; CDR3 DNA: TGTGCCAGCAGTGCCGGGACAGGGGGATCCTACGAGCAGTACTTC; CDR3 protein: CASSAGTGGSYEQYF
V gene: TRBV9; clone size: .; D gene: .; J gene: TRBJ2-1; CDR3 DNA: TGTGCCAGCAGCGTAGCTATCGGAATCATCGATGAGCAGTTCTTC; CDR3 protein: CASSVAIGIIDEQFF
V gene: TRBV2; clone size: few; D gene: TRBD1; J gene: TRBJ1-2; CDR3 DNA: TGTGCCAGCAGTGGGACAGGGGAGGACTATGGCTACACCTTC; CDR3 protein: CASSGTGEDYGYTF
V gene: TRBV7-3; clone size: .; D gene: TRBD2; J gene: TRBJ2-7; CDR3 DNA: TGTGCCAGCAGCCAATCCGGACTAGCCCACTACGAGCAGTACTTC; CDR3 protein: CASSQSGLAHYEQYF
V gene: TRBV9; clone size: .; D gene: .; J gene: TRBJ1-4; CDR3 DNA: TGTGCCAGCAGCCCCGGACAGTCAAATGAAAAACTGTTTTTT; CDR3 protein: CASSPGQSNEKLFF
V gene: TRBV20-1; clone size: .; D gene: .; J gene: TRBJ2-5; CDR3 DNA: TGCAGTGCTAGACGGCAAGAGACCCAGTACTTC; CDR3 protein: CSARRQETQYF
V gene: TRBV4-1; clone size: .; D gene: .; J gene: TRBJ2-2; CDR3 DNA: TGCGCCAGCAGCCAAGGGGTGAGGGCGGACACCGGGGAGCTGTTTTTT; CDR3 protein: CASSQGVRADTGELFF
V gene: TRBV30; clone size: .; D gene: TRBD1; J gene: TRBJ1-1; CDR3 DNA: TGTGCCGCCGACAGGGGCAAAAGCGGGGCTTTCTTT; CDR3 protein: CAADRGKSGAFF
V gene: TRBV29-1; clone size: .; D gene: TRBD1; J gene: TRBJ1-5; CDR3 DNA: TGCAGCGTTAAGGGGGCAAATCAGCCCCAGCATTTT; CDR3 protein: CSVKGANQPQHF
V gene: TRBV9; clone size: few; D gene: .; J gene: TRBJ2-3; CDR3 DNA: TGTGCCAGCAGCGCAGCCCCGGGGGCGCTCACAGATACGCAGTATTTT; CDR3 protein: CASSAAPGALTDTQYF
V gene: TRBV4-2; clone size: .; D gene: .; J gene: TRBJ2-3; CDR3 DNA: TGTGCCAGCAGCCAATCCGGATTCACAGATACGCAGTATTTT; CDR3 protein: CASSQSGFTDTQYF
V gene: TRBV27; clone size: .; D gene: TRBD1; J gene: TRBJ2-5; CDR3 DNA: TGTGCCAGCCGGCCCGCGGGCAGGGGGCGGGAGACCCAGTACTTC; CDR3 protein: CASRPAGRGRETQYF
V gene: TRBV6-1; clone size: .; D gene: .; J gene: TRBJ1-1; CDR3 DNA: TGTGCCAGCAGTGGGACAGAGAACACTGAAGCTTTCTTT; CDR3 protein: CASSGTENTEAFF
V gene: TRBV18; clone size: .; D gene: .; J gene: TRBJ1-5; CDR3 DNA: TGTGCCAGCTCACCAGCCGGTACAAAGGCAACCCAGCATTTT; CDR3 protein: CASSPAGTKATQHF
V gene: TRBV5-1; clone size: .; D gene: .; J gene: TRBJ1-2; CDR3 DNA: TGCGCCAGCAGACTCAGTCCCGCCGGGTCTGGCTACACCTTC; CDR3 protein: CASRLSPAGSGYTF
V gene: TRBV15; clone size: .; D gene: .; J gene: TRBJ1-6; CDR3 DNA: TGTGCCACCACAAACAACAGGGATTCACCCCTCCACTTT; CDR3 protein: CATTNNRDSPLHF
V gene: TRBV5-1; clone size: .; D gene: .; J gene: TRBJ2-7; CDR3 DNA: TGCGCCAGCAGCTTAGGTGAAGGGAACTACGAGCAGTACTTC; CDR3 protein: CASSLGEGNYEQYF
V gene: TRBV5-1; clone size: .; D gene: TRBD1; J gene: TRBJ1-1; CDR3 DNA: TGCGCCAGCAGACGCCGTGCCGGGACAGGGGTCACTGAAGCTTTCTTT; CDR3 protein: CASRRRAGTGVTEAFF
V gene: TRBV4-1; clone size: .; D gene: .; J gene: TRBJ2-7; CDR3 DNA: TGCGCCAGCAGCAATAACCTTGACGGGGCCGAGCAGTACTTC; CDR3 protein: CASSNNLDGAEQYF
V gene: TRBV29-1; clone size: .; D gene: .; J gene: TRBJ1-2; CDR3 DNA: TGCAGCGTTGCGGTGGACTATGGCTACACCTTC; CDR3 protein: CSVAVDYGYTF
V gene: TRBV30; clone size: few; D gene: .; J gene: TRBJ1-1; CDR3 DNA: TGTGCCTGGAGACGAGGGGGGAACACTGAAGCTTTCTTT; CDR3 protein: CAWRRGGNTEAFF
V gene: TRBV6-5; clone size: .; D gene: .; J gene: TRBJ1-3; CDR3 DNA: TGTGCCAGCAGCCAGGGAAACACCATATATTTT; CDR3 protein: CASSQGNTIYF
V gene: TRBV7-9; clone size: few; D gene: TRBD1; J gene: TRBJ2-3; CDR3 DNA: TGTGCCAGCAGCTCCCAGGGGGCGCGGGCAGATACGCAGTATTTT; CDR3 protein: CASSSQGARADTQYF